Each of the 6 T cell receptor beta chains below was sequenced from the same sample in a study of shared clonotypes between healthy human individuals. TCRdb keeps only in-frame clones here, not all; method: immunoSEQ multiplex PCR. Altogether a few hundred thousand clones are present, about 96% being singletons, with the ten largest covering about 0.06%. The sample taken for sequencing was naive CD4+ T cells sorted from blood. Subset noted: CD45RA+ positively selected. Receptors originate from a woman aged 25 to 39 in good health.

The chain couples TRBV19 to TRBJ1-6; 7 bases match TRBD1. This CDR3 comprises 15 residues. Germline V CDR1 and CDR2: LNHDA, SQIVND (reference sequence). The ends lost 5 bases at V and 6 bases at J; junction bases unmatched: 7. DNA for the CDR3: TGTGCCAGTAGTGAGGGGGCGATTGGTAATTCACCCCTCCACTTT. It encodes CASSEGAIGNSPLHF.

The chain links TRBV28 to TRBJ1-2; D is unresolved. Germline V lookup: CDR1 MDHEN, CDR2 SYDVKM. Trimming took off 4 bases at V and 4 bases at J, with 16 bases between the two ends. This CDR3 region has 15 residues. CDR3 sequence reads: CASSSKPPLFYGYTF. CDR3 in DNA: TGTGCCAGCAGTTCGAAGCCCCCCCTTTTCTATGGCTACACCTTC.

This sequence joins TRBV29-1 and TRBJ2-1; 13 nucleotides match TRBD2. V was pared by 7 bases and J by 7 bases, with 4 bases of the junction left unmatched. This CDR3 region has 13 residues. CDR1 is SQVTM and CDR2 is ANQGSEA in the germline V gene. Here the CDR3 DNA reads TGCAGCGAGGGACTAGCGGGATTGAATGAGCAGTTCTTC. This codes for CSEGLAGLNEQFF.

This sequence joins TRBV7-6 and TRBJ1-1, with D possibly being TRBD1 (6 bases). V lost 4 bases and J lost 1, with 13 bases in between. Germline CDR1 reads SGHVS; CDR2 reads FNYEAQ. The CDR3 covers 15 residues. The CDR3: CASSSLGGTNTEAFF. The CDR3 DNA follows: TGTGCCAGCAGCTCCCTCGGGGGCACGAACACTGAAGCTTTCTTT.

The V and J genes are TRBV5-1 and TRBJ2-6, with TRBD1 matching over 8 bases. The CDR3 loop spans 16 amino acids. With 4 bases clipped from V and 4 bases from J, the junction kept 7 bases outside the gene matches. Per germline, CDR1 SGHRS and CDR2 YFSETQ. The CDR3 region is CASSHGQGPGANVLTF. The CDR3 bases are TGCGCCAGCAGCCACGGACAGGGACCCGGGGCCAACGTCCTGACTTTC. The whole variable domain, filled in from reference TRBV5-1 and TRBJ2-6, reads KAGVTQTPRYLIKTRGQQVTLSCSPISGHRSVSWYQQTPGQGLQFLFEYFSETQRNKGNFPGRFSGRQFSNSRSEMNVSTLELGDSALYLCASSHGQGPGANVLTFGAGSRLTVL.

CDR3 in amino acids: CASSFMGLSSYEQYF. The DNA of the CDR3 is TGTGCCAGCAGCTTTATGGGTCTTAGCTCCTACGAGCAGTACTTC. The rearrangement joins TRBV7-8 to TRBJ2-7, with D hard to call. The V gene's germline CDR1 is SGHVS and CDR2 FQNEAQ. This CDR3 is built from 15 residues. V was shortened by 3 bases and J by 0 bases, with 12 bases between the two germline ends.